The sample holds a few counts of the clone carrying this T cell receptor (beta chain). The antigen is unknown. Germline CDR1 is SGHRS and CDR2 is YFSETQ. The CDR3 length is 14 residues. V gave up 1 base and J gave up 1 base, with 8 bases separating them. The sample is drawn from a study of T cells in tuberculosis. Unsorted cryopreserved PBMC were sequenced, averaging around 100,000 T cells per clinical donor. Study findings and constraints: Active tuberculosis cases were adults; controls were adolescents.

Method: immunoSEQ multiplex PCR; TCRdb's copy keeps in-frame clones and lacks some. Of 40,000 to 45,000 clones in the sample, less than 95% were seen once. The chain recombines TRBV5-1 with TRBJ1-1; possible D gene TRBD1, 5 bases. This TCR derives from a donor aged 10-35 years with latent tuberculosis or without tuberculosis infection. Some clones in this sample may be carry-over from other donors' samples. What was sequenced was PBMCs. The CDR3 loop is CASSLYGGNTEAFF. In DNA, the CDR3 is TGCGCCAGCAGCTTGTACGGGGGGAACACTGAAGCTTTCTTT.